This record covers a single TCR beta chain. Its antigen is unknown. Base qualities are missing; no much larger clone stands one base away. To sequence the TCRbeta CDR3 region, genomic DNA was isolated from the sorted cells. TCRbeta CDR3 regions were sequenced using the immunoSEQ Assay. Imported from immuneACCESS, the table was reduced by TCRdb to in-frame sequences with V and J called. These copies leave out some clones; in studies compared against another copy, an unresolved V gene accounts for under half, and the cause of the remainder is not known. This sample holds about 89,000 clones; more than 75% were observed only once. In total, the top ten clones hold roughly 0.64% of the sample. V lost 3 bases and J lost 7 bases, and the count of bases not matched to a germline gene is 6. According to the germline V gene (reference sequence), CDR1 reads LNHDA and CDR2 reads SQIVND. The CDR3 goes from the cysteine to the phenylalanine over 15 residues. Only the CDR3 part of the read is kept: 45 bases, read in frame from the first base.

The trial excluded patients who had a history of autoimmune disease or who were on systemic immunosuppression. Peripheral blood for TCR sequencing was drawn from every dose cohort at baseline, at cycle 4 day 1 and at cycle 7 day 1. Samples came from an open-label, multicenter, first-in-human phase I dose-escalation trial of ivuxolimab. Adults with locally advanced or metastatic melanoma, renal cell, hepatocellular, or head and neck squamous cell carcinoma were enrolled in the trial. CD4+ and CD8+ T cells were sorted separately from peripheral blood before TCR sequencing. The data were taken from a study of OX40 agonist ivuxolimab in advanced cancers. Some background on the complete study: Ivuxolimab was a fully human IgG2 agonistic monoclonal antibody targeting the costimulatory receptor OX40 (CD134). Of the roughly 54 dose-escalation patients, hepatocellular carcinoma was present in roughly 19, melanoma in approximately 15, renal cell carcinoma in 9 and head and neck cancer in 9. The point of sequencing TCRbeta in the periphery was to test whether ivuxolimab changed TCR sequence diversity and drove clonal T-cell expansion. The dose-escalation cohort was 82.7% male with a mean age of approximately 60 years, ranging from roughly 23 to 80. Partial responses were achieved by three dose-escalation patients, of whom one had hepatocellular carcinoma and two had cutaneous melanoma. Intravenous ivuxolimab was administered to patients every 2 weeks at six dose levels: 0.01, 0.1, 0.3, 1.5, 3 and 10 mg/kg. The paper reports the monotherapy dose-escalation portion (N ≈ 50 patients) of the phase I ivuxolimab trial. Patients were allowed to have had prior anti-PD-1, anti-PD-L1 or anti-CTLA-4 therapy, and around 40% of the dose-escalation patients had previously received checkpoint inhibitors. The investigation overall reported the following: The antigen specificity of the clonally expanded peripheral T cells was not determined. At doses of 0.1 to 3.0 mg/kg, clonal expansion of both CD4+ and CD8+ blood T cells was observed from baseline to week 6. In the 0.1-3.0 mg/kg groups, partial responders had among the lowest normalized peripheral clonal expansion, particularly in CD8+ T cells. After ivuxolimab, more expanded clones were found on average in CD8+ T cells than in CD4+ T cells. Low levels of normalized T-cell clonal expansion were also seen in some patients who did not respond.

This sequence uses TRBV19 and TRBJ1-5, with 10 junctional bases fitting TRBD1. This TCR came from an adult with an advanced solid tumor such as melanoma, head and neck, liver or kidney cancer. Sequencing used CD4+ or CD8+ T cells sorted from blood, obtained in a trial of the OX40 agonist ivuxolimab. CDR3 loop: CASSIGTGDAQPQHF. The DNA sequence is as follows: TGTGCCAGTAGTATCGGGACAGGGGATGCACAGCCCCAGCATTTT.